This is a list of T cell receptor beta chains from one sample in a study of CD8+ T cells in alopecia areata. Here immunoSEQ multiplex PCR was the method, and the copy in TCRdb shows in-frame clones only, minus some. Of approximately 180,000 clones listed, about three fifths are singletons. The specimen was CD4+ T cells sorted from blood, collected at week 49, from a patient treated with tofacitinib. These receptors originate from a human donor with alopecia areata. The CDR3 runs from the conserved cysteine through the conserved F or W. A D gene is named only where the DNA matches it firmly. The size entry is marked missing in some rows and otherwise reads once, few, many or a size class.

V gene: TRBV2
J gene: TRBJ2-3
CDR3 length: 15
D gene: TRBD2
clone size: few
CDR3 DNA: TGTGCCAGCAGGGGACTAGCGGGGCCCACAGATACGCAGTATTTT
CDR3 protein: CASRGLAGPTDTQYF

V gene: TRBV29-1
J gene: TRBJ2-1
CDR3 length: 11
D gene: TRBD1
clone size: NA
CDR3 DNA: TGCAGCGTTGAAAACAGGGGTGAGCAGTTCTTC
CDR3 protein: CSVENRGEQFF

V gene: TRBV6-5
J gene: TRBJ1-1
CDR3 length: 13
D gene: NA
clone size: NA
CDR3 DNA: TGTGCCAGCAGCCGACGGAGGAACACTGAAGCTTTCTTT
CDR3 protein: CASSRRRNTEAFF

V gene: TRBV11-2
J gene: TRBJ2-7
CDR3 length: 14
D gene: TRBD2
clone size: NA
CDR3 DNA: TGTGCCAGCAGCTTAGTCCTAGCGGGCTTTGAGCAGTACTTC
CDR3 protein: CASSLVLAGFEQYF

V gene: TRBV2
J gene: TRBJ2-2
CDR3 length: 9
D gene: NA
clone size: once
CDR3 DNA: TGTGCCAGCATCGGGGAGCTGTTTTTT
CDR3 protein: CASIGELFF

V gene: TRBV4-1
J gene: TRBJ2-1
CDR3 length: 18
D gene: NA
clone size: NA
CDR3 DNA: TGCGCCAGCAGCCAAGTATTAGGGCCATTGAGCTCCTACAATGAGCAGTTCTTC
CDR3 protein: CASSQVLGPLSSYNEQFF

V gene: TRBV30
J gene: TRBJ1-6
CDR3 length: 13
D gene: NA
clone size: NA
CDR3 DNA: TGTGCCTGGAGTGGGGGGGTAGATTCACCCCTCCACTTT
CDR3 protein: CAWSGGVDSPLHF

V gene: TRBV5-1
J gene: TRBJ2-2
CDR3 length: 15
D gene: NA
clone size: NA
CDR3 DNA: TGCGCCAGCAGCTTAAATGAGATGAACACCGGGGAGCTGTTTTTT
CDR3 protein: CASSLNEMNTGELFF

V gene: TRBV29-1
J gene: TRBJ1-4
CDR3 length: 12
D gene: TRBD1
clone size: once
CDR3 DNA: TGCAGCGTGTCAGGGGGCCGGGAAAAACTGTTTTTT
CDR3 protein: CSVSGGREKLFF

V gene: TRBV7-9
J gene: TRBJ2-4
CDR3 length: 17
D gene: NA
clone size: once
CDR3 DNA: TGTGCCAGCAGCTTATTCGGGCCCGGGACCGCAGTTGTCATTCAGTACTTC
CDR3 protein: CASSLFGPGTAVVIQYF

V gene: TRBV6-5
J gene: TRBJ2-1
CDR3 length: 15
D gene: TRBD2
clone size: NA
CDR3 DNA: TGTGCCAGCAGTTCGGGGCTAGCGGGGGTCAATGAGCAGTTCTTC
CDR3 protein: CASSSGLAGVNEQFF

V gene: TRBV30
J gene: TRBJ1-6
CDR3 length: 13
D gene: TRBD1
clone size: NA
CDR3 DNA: TGTGCCTGGAGGACAGGGGGGAATTCACCCCTCCACTTT
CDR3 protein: CAWRTGGNSPLHF

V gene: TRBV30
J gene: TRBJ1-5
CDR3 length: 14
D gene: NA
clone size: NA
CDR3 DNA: TGTGCCTGGAGTCCCCCGGGTAGCAATCAGCCCCAGCATTTT
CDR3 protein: CAWSPPGSNQPQHF

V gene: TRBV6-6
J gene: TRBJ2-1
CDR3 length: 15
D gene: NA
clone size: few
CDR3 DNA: TGTGCCAGCAGTCCCCTCGGCGGGGAGCGCAATGAGCAGTTCTTC
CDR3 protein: CASSPLGGERNEQFF

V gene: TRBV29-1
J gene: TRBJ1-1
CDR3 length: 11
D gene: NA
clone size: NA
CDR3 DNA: TGCAGCGCTTCGGGCCCTCGCGAAGCTTTCTTT
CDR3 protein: CSASGPREAFF

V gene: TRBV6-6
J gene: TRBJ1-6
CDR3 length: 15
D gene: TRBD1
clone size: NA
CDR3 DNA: TGTGCCAGCAGACCCGCGGACAGGGGGAATTCACCCCTCCACTTT
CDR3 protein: CASRPADRGNSPLHF

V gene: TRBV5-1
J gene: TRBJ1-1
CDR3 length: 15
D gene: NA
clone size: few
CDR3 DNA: TGCGCCAGCAGCTTGGCCCCTAATCAACGGACTGAAGCTTTCTTT
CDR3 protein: CASSLAPNQRTEAFF

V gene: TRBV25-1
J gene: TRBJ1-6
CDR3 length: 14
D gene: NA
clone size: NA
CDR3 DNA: TGTGCCAGCAGTGAATACCTCACAGATTCACCCCTCCACTTT
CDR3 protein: CASSEYLTDSPLHF

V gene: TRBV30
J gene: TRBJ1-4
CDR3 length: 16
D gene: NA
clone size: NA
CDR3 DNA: TGTGCCTGGAGTGTAACCACTTACCGAACTAATGAAAAACTGTTTTTT
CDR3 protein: CAWSVTTYRTNEKLFF

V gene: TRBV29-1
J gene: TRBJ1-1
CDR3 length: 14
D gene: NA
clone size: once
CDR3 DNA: TGCAGCCTCATTGACCGGGACTCGAACACTGAAGCTTTCTTT
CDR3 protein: CSLIDRDSNTEAFF

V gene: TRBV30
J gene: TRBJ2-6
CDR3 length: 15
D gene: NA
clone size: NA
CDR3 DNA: TGTGCCCGGGGTCTGTCTAGCTCTGGGGCCAACGTCCTGACTTTC
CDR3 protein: CARGLSSSGANVLTF

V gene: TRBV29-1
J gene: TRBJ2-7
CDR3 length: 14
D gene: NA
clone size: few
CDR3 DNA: TGCAGCGTCCGTTTGGAGGTTGCTGGCTACGAGCAGTACTTC
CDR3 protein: CSVRLEVAGYEQYF

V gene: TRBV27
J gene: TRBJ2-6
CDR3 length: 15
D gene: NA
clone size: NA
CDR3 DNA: TGTGCCAGCAGTTTATCGGGGACTGGGGCCAACGTCCTGACTTTC
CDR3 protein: CASSLSGTGANVLTF

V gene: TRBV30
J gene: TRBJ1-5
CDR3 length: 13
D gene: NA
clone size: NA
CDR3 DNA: TGTGCCTGGAGCGCAGCGGGGGATCAGCCCCAGCATTTT
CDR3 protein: CAWSAAGDQPQHF

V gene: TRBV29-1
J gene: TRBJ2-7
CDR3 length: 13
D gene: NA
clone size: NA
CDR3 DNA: TGCAGCGTAACCCCGGCAGGGATTGGTGAGCAGTACTTC
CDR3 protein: CSVTPAGIGEQYF

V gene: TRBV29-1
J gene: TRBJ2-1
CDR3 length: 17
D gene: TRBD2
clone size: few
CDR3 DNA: TGCAGCGTCCGTTTATTGGGACTAGCGGCGGAATACAATGAGCAGTTCTTC
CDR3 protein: CSVRLLGLAAEYNEQFF

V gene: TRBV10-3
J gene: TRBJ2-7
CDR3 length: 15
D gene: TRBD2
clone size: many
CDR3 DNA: TGTGCCATCAGTGAAAAGTCTAGCGGGGTCTACGAGCAGTACTTC
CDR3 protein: CAISEKSSGVYEQYF

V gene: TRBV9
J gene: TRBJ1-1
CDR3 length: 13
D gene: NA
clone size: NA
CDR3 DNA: TGTGCCAGCAGCGCCAGCATGAACACTGAAGCTTTCTTT
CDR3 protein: CASSASMNTEAFF

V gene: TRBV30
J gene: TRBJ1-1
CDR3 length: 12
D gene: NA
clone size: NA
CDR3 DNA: TGTGCCTGGAGTGCGGCGTACCTTGAAGCTTTCTTT
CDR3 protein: CAWSAAYLEAFF

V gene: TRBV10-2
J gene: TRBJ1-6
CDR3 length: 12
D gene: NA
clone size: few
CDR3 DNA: TGCGCCAGCAGTGACCTGAACAACGCCCTCCACTTT
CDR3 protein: CASSDLNNALHF

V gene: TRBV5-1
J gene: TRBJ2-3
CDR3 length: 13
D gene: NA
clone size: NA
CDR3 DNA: TGCGCCAGCAGCCTGGGACGGAGGGATACGCAGTATTTT
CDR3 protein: CASSLGRRDTQYF

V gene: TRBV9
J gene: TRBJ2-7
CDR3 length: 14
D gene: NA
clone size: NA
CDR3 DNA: TGTGCCAGCAGCGTAGGTCAGGGTAGGTACGAGCAGTACTTC
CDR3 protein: CASSVGQGRYEQYF

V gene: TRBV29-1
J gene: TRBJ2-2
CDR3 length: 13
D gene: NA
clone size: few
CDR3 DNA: TGCAGCGGACGCAGGGATTTCACCGGGGAGCTGTTTTTT
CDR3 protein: CSGRRDFTGELFF

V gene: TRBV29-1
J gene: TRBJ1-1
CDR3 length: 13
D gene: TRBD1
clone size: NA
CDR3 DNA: TGCAGCGTTGTACGAGGGGGCGGAACTGAAGCTTTCTTT
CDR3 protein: CSVVRGGGTEAFF

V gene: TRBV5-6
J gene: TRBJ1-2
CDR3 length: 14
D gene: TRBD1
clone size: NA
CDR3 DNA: TGTGCCAGCAGCATACAGGGGATGGACTATGGCTACACCTTC
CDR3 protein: CASSIQGMDYGYTF

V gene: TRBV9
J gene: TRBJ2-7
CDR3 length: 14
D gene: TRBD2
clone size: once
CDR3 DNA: TGTGCCAGCAGCGTAGGGGCGAGCGGGAGGCAGCAGTACTTC
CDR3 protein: CASSVGASGRQQYF

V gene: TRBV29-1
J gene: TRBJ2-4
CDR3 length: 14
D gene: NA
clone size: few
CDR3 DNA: TGCAGCGTCCAACAGGGTGCGGGGGAAAACATTCAGTACTTC
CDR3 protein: CSVQQGAGENIQYF

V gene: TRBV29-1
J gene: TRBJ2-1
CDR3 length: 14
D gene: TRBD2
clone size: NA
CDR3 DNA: TGCAGCGCCGATCCGGCGGGGGTAGGCAATGAGCAGTTCTTC
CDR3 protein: CSADPAGVGNEQFF

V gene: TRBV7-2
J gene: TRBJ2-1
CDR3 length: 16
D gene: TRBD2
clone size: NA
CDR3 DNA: TGTGCCAGCAGCTTCGGGCCGGCGGGGGAGGGAAATGAGCAGTTCTTC
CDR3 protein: CASSFGPAGEGNEQFF

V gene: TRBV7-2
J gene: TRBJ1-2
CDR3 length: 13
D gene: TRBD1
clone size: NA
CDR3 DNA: TGTGCCAGCAGCGCGGGACAGCAGTATGGCTACACCTTC
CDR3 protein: CASSAGQQYGYTF

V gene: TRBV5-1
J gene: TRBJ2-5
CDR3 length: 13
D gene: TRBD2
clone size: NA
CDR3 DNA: TGCGCCAGCAGCTTGTTTAGCGGGGAGACCCAGTACTTC
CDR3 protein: CASSLFSGETQYF

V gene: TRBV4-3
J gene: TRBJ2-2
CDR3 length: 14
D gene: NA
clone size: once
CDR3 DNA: TGCGCCAGCAGCCAAGATCCAGGCACCGGGGAGCTGTTTTTT
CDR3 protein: CASSQDPGTGELFF

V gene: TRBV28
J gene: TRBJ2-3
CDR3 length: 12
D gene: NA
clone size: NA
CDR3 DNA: TGTGCCAGTGGAGGTAGCACAGATACGCAGTATTTT
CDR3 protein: CASGGSTDTQYF